This T cell receptor beta chain came from a study of glioma-infiltrating T cells after dendritic cell vaccination. Study overall: Dendritic cell vaccine was injected intradermally three times, biweekly. Study-level findings and limits: Estimated pretreatment TIL content predicted outcome after dendritic cell vaccination.

Data came from immunoSEQ multiplex PCR; TCRdb stores just in-frame clones and leaves some out. The sample holds 93,000 or so clones, about 80% seen once. With respect to this clone: No antigen is known for it.

Only patients with spare fresh-frozen tumor and over two years of follow-up were included. V was trimmed by 1 base and J by 5 bases, leaving 15 bases between them. This CDR3 spans 15 amino acids. This clonotype was sampled from a human donor with glioblastoma. The chain couples TRBV5-3 to TRBJ1-2, with D unresolved. TRBV5-3 is marked as an open reading frame, function uncertain. The starting material was blood, obtained before dendritic cell vaccination. CDR3 nucleotide sequence: TGTGCCAGAAGCTTGCTCGACGAGGGCAGTTATGGCTACACCTTC. The encoded protein is CARSLLDEGSYGYTF.